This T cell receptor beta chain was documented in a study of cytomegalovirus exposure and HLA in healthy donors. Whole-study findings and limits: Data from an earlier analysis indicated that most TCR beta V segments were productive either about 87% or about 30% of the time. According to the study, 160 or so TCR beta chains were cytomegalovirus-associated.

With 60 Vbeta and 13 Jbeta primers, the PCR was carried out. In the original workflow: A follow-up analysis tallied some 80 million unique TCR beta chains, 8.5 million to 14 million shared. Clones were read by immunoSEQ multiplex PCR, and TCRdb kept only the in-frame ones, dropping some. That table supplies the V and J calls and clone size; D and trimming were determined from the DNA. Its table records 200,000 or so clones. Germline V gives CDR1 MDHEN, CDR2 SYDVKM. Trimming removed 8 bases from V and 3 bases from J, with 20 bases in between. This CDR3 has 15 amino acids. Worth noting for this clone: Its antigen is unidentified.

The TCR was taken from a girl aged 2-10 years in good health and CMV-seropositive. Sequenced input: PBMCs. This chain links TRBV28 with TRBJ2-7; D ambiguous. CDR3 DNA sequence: TGTGCCAGCTACAGTGTGGCAGCCACAGACTACGAGCAGTACTTC. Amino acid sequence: CASYSVAATDYEQYF.